The present TCR beta chain was sequenced within a study of blood T cells in healthy people across ages. General study points: While age rose, TCR beta diversity per million T cells dropped in a roughly linear way. It was held that the diversity estimates obtained from one million T cells were underestimates.

This clonotype has only a few counts. Antigen unknown. CDR1 is SNHLY and CDR2 is FYNNEI in the germline V gene. After removal of 5 bases from V and 1 base from J, the junction contained 5 bases not matched to a gene. This CDR3 is 15 amino acids long. It was with a sample-barcoded 5' primer and a J-beta primer mix that a second PCR of about 6 to 12 cycles was run. MiXCR, applied by TCRdb to the 5' RACE reads, yields one record per CDR3 protein. Here the sample spans hundreds of thousands of distinct CDR3 sequences, under 45% being singletons. The sequenced material came from blood. The clonotype was recovered from a man between 60 and 75 years old in good health. The V gene is TRBV2, the J gene TRBJ2-5; 9 nucleotides agree with TRBD2. The CDR3: CASSPRLAVQETQYF. In DNA, the CDR3 is TGTGCCAGCAGTCCAAGACTAGCGGTCCAAGAGACCCAGTACTTC.